Listed here are 24 T cell receptor beta chains from one sample, sequenced in a study of OX40 agonist ivuxolimab in advanced cancers. Assay used: immunoSEQ multiplex PCR; TCRdb lists only in-frame clones, some missing. Here the sample spans about 73,000 clones, over 80% being singletons. The sample in question was CD4+ or CD8+ T cells sorted from blood, obtained in a trial of the OX40 agonist ivuxolimab. The receptors stem from an adult with an advanced solid tumor such as melanoma, head and neck, liver or kidney cancer.

V is TRBV5-1 and J is TRBJ2-3; D remains ambiguous. V lost 0 bases and J lost 4, with 9 bases in between. This CDR3 spans 14 amino acids. The germline gives CDR1 SGHRS, CDR2 YFSETQ. The CDR3 bases are TGCGCCAGCAGCTTGGAATACTGGGCAGATACGCAGTATTTT. Protein sequence: CASSLEYWADTQYF.

V gene TRBV30 combines with J gene TRBJ2-1, with 10 bases fitting TRBD2. CDR1 GTSNPN and CDR2 SVGIG come from the germline V gene (reference sequence). The CDR3 extends over 14 amino acids. V gave up 3 bases and J gave up 4 bases; unmatched junction bases: 3. The CDR3 here is CAWSPSGGYNEQFF. CDR3 nucleotides: TGTGCCTGGAGCCCTAGCGGGGGATACAATGAGCAGTTCTTC.

The chain combines TRBV4-2 with TRBJ2-5, with 13 bases aligning to TRBD2. This CDR3 is built from 16 residues. Germline CDR1 and CDR2: LGHNA and YNFKEQ. V dropped 4 bases and J dropped 1; count of bases not matched to a gene: 3. The chain's CDR3 is CASSRGTSGAQETQYF. The CDR3 DNA reads TGTGCCAGCAGCCGGGGGACTAGCGGGGCCCAAGAGACCCAGTACTTC.

In DNA form, the CDR3 reads TGTGCCAGCAGCGAAGGTGCAGGGGGCTCGAGGGAGACCCAGTACTTC. Translated, it gives CASSEGAGGSRETQYF. The V gene is TRBV6-4, the J gene TRBJ2-5; 8 nucleotides match TRBD1. The V segment lost 6 bases and the J segment 5 bases; nucleotides outside the gene matches: 14. Germline assignment: CDR1 MRHNA and CDR2 SNTAGT. This CDR3 has 16 residues.

The CDR3: CASSLETGNQPQHF. As DNA, the CDR3 is TGTGCCAGCAGTCTAGAAACAGGCAATCAGCCCCAGCATTTT. The chain combines TRBV2 with TRBJ1-5; D is unresolved. CDR1 is SNHLY, CDR2 FYNNEI, per germline. Trimming removed 5 bases from V and 2 bases from J, with 10 bases in between. This CDR3 is built from 14 residues.

J is TRBJ2-7 and V is TRBV5-6; 7 nucleotides match TRBD1. V was clipped by 0 bases and J by 7 bases; unmatched bases: 10. The length of the CDR3 is 15 residues. Germline V gives CDR1 SGHDT, CDR2 YYEEEE. The CDR3 protein is CASSLGRTGLGEQYF. CDR3 sequence (DNA): TGTGCCAGCAGCTTGGGCCGGACAGGCTTGGGGGAGCAGTACTTC.

The chain is built from TRBV6-6 and TRBJ2-1; D is unresolved. The CDR3 covers 15 residues. The germline gives CDR1 MNHNY, CDR2 SVGAGI (reference sequence). V lost 0 bases and J 1 base, leaving 7 bases between the germline ends. The CDR3 loop is CASSYSSGSYNEQFF. The CDR3 DNA sequence: TGTGCCAGCAGTTACTCTTCAGGATCCTACAATGAGCAGTTCTTC.

This chain joins TRBV5-4 and TRBJ2-5; D not certain. This CDR3 has 14 amino acids. CDR1 and CDR2 from the germline V gene are SGHNT and YYREEE (reference sequence). Trimming left V 0 bases short and J 2 bases short, with 8 bases between. CDR3 sequence: CASSLGWIQETQYF. The CDR3 bases are TGTGCCAGCAGCTTGGGATGGATACAAGAGACCCAGTACTTC.

This rearrangement joins TRBV28 to TRBJ2-7; TRBD2 aligns across 8 bases. V lost 5 bases to trimming and J lost 6 bases; unmatched junction nucleotides: 9. The CDR3 is 14 amino acids. Germline-derived CDR1 and CDR2 are MDHEN and SYDVKM. The CDR3 DNA is TGTGCCAGCAGTACGGGACTAGACTCGGCCGAGCAGTACTTC. Translated, it gives CASSTGLDSAEQYF.

V and J are TRBV18 and TRBJ2-3; D uncertain. Germline V gene lookup returns CDR1 KGHSH and CDR2 LQKENI. The V and J ends lost 3 bases and 2 bases respectively, with 3 bases between them. The CDR3 consists of 12 residues. Here the CDR3 reads CASSPATDTQYF. The CDR3, as DNA: TGTGCCAGCTCACCCGCCACAGATACGCAGTATTTT. Combining the CDR3 with reference TRBV18 and TRBJ2-3 gives the whole variable domain NAGVMQNPRHLVRRRGQEARLRCSPMKGHSHVYWYRQLPEEGLKFMVYLQKENIIDESGMPKERFSAEFPKEGPSILRIQQVVRGDSAAYFCASSPATDTQYFGPGTRLTVL.

This chain uses TRBV28 with TRBJ2-5; D unclear. Germline V gene sequence: CDR1 MDHEN, CDR2 SYDVKM. This CDR3 has 12 amino acids. Deletions cut 2 bases from V and 9 bases from J, with 10 bases between. The CDR3 DNA reads as TGTGCCAGCAGTTTACCCCTTGCGGCCCAGTACTTC. Translation: CASSLPLAAQYF. Full variable domain (rest looked up from reference TRBV28 and TRBJ2-5): DVKVTQSSRYLVKRTGEKVFLECVQDMDHENMFWYRQDPGLGLRLIYFSYDVKMKEKGDIPEGYSVSREKKERFSLILESASTNQTSMYLCASSLPLAAQYFGPGTRLLVL.

This clone was seen just once. The gene calls are TRBV5-1 and TRBJ2-3; 7 bases line up with TRBD2. V was pared by 4 bases and J by 3 bases, with 11 bases of the junction left unmatched. The germline CDR1 and CDR2 sequences are SGHRS and YFSETQ. This CDR3 has 16 residues. The CDR3, as DNA: TGCGCCAGCAGCCGCCCGACTACCGGGGGGACAGATACGCAGTATTTT. Translating it yields CASSRPTTGGTDTQYF.

The chain uses TRBV28 and TRBJ1-2, with D possibly TRBD1 on 6 matching bases. V shed 4 bases and J shed 2 bases, with 14 bases lying between them. The length of the CDR3 is 15 residues. Germline V gene lookup returns CDR1 MDHEN and CDR2 SYDVKM. Here the CDR3 DNA reads TGTGCCAGCAGTTATGGGGGGGGGCCGAACTATGGCTACACCTTC. Translating it yields CASSYGGGPNYGYTF.

The genes are TRBV28 and TRBJ2-7; D is perhaps TRBD1 (6 bases). Germline-derived CDR1 and CDR2 are MDHEN and SYDVKM. V lost 6 bases, J lost 0 bases, and 15 bases lay in between. The CDR3 is 15 residues long. The CDR3, as DNA: TGTGCCAGCAGATCCGGGACATTTAGCTCCTACGAGCAGTACTTC. As protein: CASRSGTFSSYEQYF.

This chain uses TRBV5-1 with TRBJ2-1, with D unclear. V shed 0 bases and J shed 7 bases, with 8 bases lying between them. Germline V gives CDR1 SGHRS, CDR2 YFSETQ. This CDR3 has 13 residues. CDR3 residues: CASSLEVGNEQFF. The CDR3 DNA sequence: TGCGCCAGCAGCTTGGAGGTAGGGAATGAGCAGTTCTTC.

The chain has TRBV10-2 and TRBJ2-3; possible D gene TRBD1, 5 bases. CDR1 and CDR2 from the germline V gene are WSHSY and SAAADI. V lost 0 bases to trimming and J lost 1 base, with 14 bases between them. This CDR3 comprises 17 residues. The CDR3 DNA reads as TGCGCCAGCAGTGAGTCGATACAAGGGGCTGGCACAGATACGCAGTATTTT. Protein: CASSESIQGAGTDTQYF.

The chain links TRBV6-5 to TRBJ2-3; 10 positions match TRBD2. Unmatched junction bases numbered 7, after V lost 4 bases and J lost 15 bases. This CDR3 is 12 amino acids long. Germline CDR1 MNHEY, CDR2 SVGAGI. The CDR3: CASSSGLAETYF. CDR3 nucleotides: TGTGCCAGCAGTTCCGGACTAGCGGAGACCTATTTT.

The chain employs TRBV7-3 and TRBJ2-1, with 12 positions matching TRBD2. Germline-derived CDR1 and CDR2 are SGHTA and FQGTGA. The CDR3 spans 16 residues. V lost 3 bases to trimming and J lost 6 bases; unmatched junction nucleotides: 6. The CDR3 loop reads CASSLPGLAGSNEQFF. The CDR3 bases are TGTGCCAGCAGCTTGCCCGGACTAGCGGGATCCAATGAGCAGTTCTTC. The variable domain in full, completed from reference TRBV7-3 and TRBJ2-1, reads GAGVSQTPSNKVTEKGKYVELRCDPISGHTALYWYRQSLGQGPEFLIYFQGTGAADDSGLPNDRFFAVRPEGSVSTLKIQRTERGDSAVYLCASSLPGLAGSNEQFFGPGTRLTVL.

This chain connects TRBV11-3 to TRBJ2-5; 7 nucleotides match TRBD1. The CDR3 has 15 residues. The V segment lost 1 base and the J segment 1 base; nucleotides outside the gene matches: 3. Germline values: CDR1 SGHNT, CDR2 YENEEA. The CDR3 region has the DNA TGTGCCAGCAGCTTAGGGACAGGACTCCAAGAGACCCAGTACTTC. As protein: CASSLGTGLQETQYF.

Comment on this clone: Within the sample, other DNA sequences also encode this same CDR3. The CDR3 loop reads CASSPAPSSYNEQFF. The CDR3 region has the DNA TGTGCCAGCAGCCCAGCCCCGAGCTCCTACAATGAGCAGTTCTTC. The chain links TRBV7-3 to TRBJ2-1; D is unclear. Germline CDR1 SGHTA, CDR2 FQGTGA. The CDR3 length is 15 residues. V was shortened by 5 bases and J by 0 bases, with 11 bases between the two germline ends.

V usage is TRBV11-1 and J usage is TRBJ2-7; 12 bases map to TRBD1. CDR1 is SGHAT and CDR2 is FQDESV in the germline V gene (reference sequence). The CDR3 sequence is 15 residues long. V lost 5 bases to trimming and J lost 5 bases; unmatched junction nucleotides: 7. The DNA for the CDR3 is TGTGCCAGCAGCCCCGGGACAGGGGGCTCGAACGAGCAGTACTTC. Its protein product is CASSPGTGGSNEQYF.

The chain uses TRBV28 and TRBJ1-2; 8 bases map to TRBD1. Per the germline V gene, CDR1 is MDHEN and CDR2 is SYDVKM. This CDR3 is built from 13 residues. V trimming: 4 bases; J trimming: 7 bases; junction bases outside the gene matches: 5. CDR3 region: CASSSQGASGYTF. CDR3 nucleotide sequence: TGTGCCAGCAGTTCGCAGGGGGCCAGTGGCTACACCTTC.

The J gene is TRBJ2-7, the V gene TRBV6-6, with 11 positions matching TRBD1. This CDR3 is 14 amino acids long. V was clipped by 2 bases and J by 3 bases; unmatched bases: 0. Germline values: CDR1 MNHNY, CDR2 SVGAGI (reference sequence). CDR3 sequence reads: CASSYGTGGYEQYF. The CDR3 DNA reads as TGTGCCAGCAGTTACGGGACAGGGGGCTACGAGCAGTACTTC.

The gene calls are TRBV7-9 and TRBJ1-5, with 12 bases aligning to TRBD1. V lost 3 bases and J lost 6; bases outside the gene matches: 6. CDR3 length equals 16 residues. CDR1 and CDR2 from the germline V gene are SEHNR and FQNEAQ (reference sequence). As DNA, the CDR3 is TGTGCCAGCAGCTTCGGGACAGGGGGCACCGGTCAGCCCCAGCATTTT. Its translation is CASSFGTGGTGQPQHF.